These T cell receptor beta chains were read from a single sample in a study of cytomegalovirus exposure and HLA in healthy donors. Measured with immunoSEQ multiplex PCR; TCRdb has only the in-frame clones, and not every one. The sample records fewer than 140,000 clones, about 75% being singletons. The sequencing input was PBMCs. The receptors shown here come from a man aged 40-55 years in good health and CMV-seronegative. Both conserved end residues are part of each CDR3. Fields, in order: J gene, V gene, clone size, D gene, CDR3 length, CDR3 DNA, CDR3 protein. The D gene is left open where the match is weak. For some rows the clone size is stated as once, few or many, or as a class when expanded; others skip it.

j_call: TRBJ1-6; v_call: TRBV2; clone_size: NA; d_call: NA; cdr3_length: 15; cdr3_nt: TGTGCCAGCAGTCCCGAACAGGGACCAAATTCACCCCTCCACTTT; cdr3_aa: CASSPEQGPNSPLHF
j_call: TRBJ2-3; v_call: TRBV6-5; clone_size: NA; d_call: NA; cdr3_length: 15; cdr3_nt: TGTGCCAGCAGTTACGGTGCGGGGAGCACAGATACGCAGTATTTT; cdr3_aa: CASSYGAGSTDTQYF
j_call: TRBJ2-7; v_call: TRBV4-2; clone_size: NA; d_call: TRBD1; cdr3_length: 15; cdr3_nt: TGTGCCAGCAGCCTTACCGACAGGGGGAACTACGAGCAGTACTTC; cdr3_aa: CASSLTDRGNYEQYF
j_call: TRBJ1-2; v_call: TRBV19; clone_size: NA; d_call: NA; cdr3_length: 12; cdr3_nt: TGTGCCAGTAGTTCCTCAGTTGGGGCGCACACCTTC; cdr3_aa: CASSSSVGAHTF
j_call: TRBJ2-5; v_call: TRBV19; clone_size: NA; d_call: NA; cdr3_length: 14; cdr3_nt: TGTGCCAGTAGTGCGGGACGGTACCAAGAGACCCAGTACTTC; cdr3_aa: CASSAGRYQETQYF
j_call: TRBJ2-3; v_call: TRBV7-9; clone_size: NA; d_call: TRBD2; cdr3_length: 15; cdr3_nt: TGTGCCAGCAGCCCGCGGGGGGGGCGGTTAGATACGCAGTATTTT; cdr3_aa: CASSPRGGRLDTQYF
j_call: TRBJ2-7; v_call: TRBV9; clone_size: NA; d_call: TRBD2; cdr3_length: 13; cdr3_nt: TGTGCCAGCAGCTCCTTTACGGGGGGTGAGCAGTACTTC; cdr3_aa: CASSSFTGGEQYF
j_call: TRBJ2-6; v_call: TRBV27; clone_size: NA; d_call: TRBD2; cdr3_length: 17; cdr3_nt: TGTGCCAGCAGTTCCTTAGCGGGGGGGGCTGGGGCCAACGTCCTGACTTTC; cdr3_aa: CASSSLAGGAGANVLTF
j_call: TRBJ2-5; v_call: TRBV15; clone_size: NA; d_call: NA; cdr3_length: 15; cdr3_nt: TGTGCCACCGCCCGCTCCACCGGACTCCAAGAGACCCAGTACTTC; cdr3_aa: CATARSTGLQETQYF
j_call: TRBJ2-1; v_call: TRBV11-2; clone_size: NA; d_call: NA; cdr3_length: 14; cdr3_nt: TGTGCCAGCAGCTTAGGCACAGGGTACAATGAGCAGTTCTTC; cdr3_aa: CASSLGTGYNEQFF
j_call: TRBJ1-2; v_call: TRBV19; clone_size: NA; d_call: NA; cdr3_length: 16; cdr3_nt: TGTGCCAGTAGTACTGCGGACAGAGCCTCTAACTATGGCTACACCTTC; cdr3_aa: CASSTADRASNYGYTF
j_call: TRBJ1-2; v_call: TRBV6-5; clone_size: NA; d_call: TRBD1; cdr3_length: 14; cdr3_nt: TGTGCCAGCACCTACAGACAGGGGACCTATGGCTACACCTTC; cdr3_aa: CASTYRQGTYGYTF
j_call: TRBJ2-7; v_call: TRBV7-6; clone_size: NA; d_call: NA; cdr3_length: 14; cdr3_nt: TGTGCCAGCAGCCGAGGGCAAGAGCCCGACGAGCAGTACTTC; cdr3_aa: CASSRGQEPDEQYF
j_call: TRBJ2-7; v_call: TRBV18; clone_size: NA; d_call: NA; cdr3_length: 13; cdr3_nt: TGTGCCAGCTCACCACAGGGGGGGTACGAGCAGTACTTC; cdr3_aa: CASSPQGGYEQYF
j_call: TRBJ2-7; v_call: TRBV5-4; clone_size: NA; d_call: NA; cdr3_length: 15; cdr3_nt: TGTGCCACCTCCTCCGACCGGGACATCTCCTACGAGCAGTACTTC; cdr3_aa: CATSSDRDISYEQYF
j_call: TRBJ1-1; v_call: TRBV10-3; clone_size: NA; d_call: NA; cdr3_length: 13; cdr3_nt: TGTGCCATCAGTGAACGGGGGAACACTGAAGCTTTCTTT; cdr3_aa: CAISERGNTEAFF
j_call: TRBJ2-7; v_call: TRBV5-4; clone_size: few; d_call: TRBD1; cdr3_length: 14; cdr3_nt: TGTGCCAGCAGCTTGGGACAGGGTTCCTACGAGCAGTACTTC; cdr3_aa: CASSLGQGSYEQYF
j_call: TRBJ2-7; v_call: TRBV5-1; clone_size: NA; d_call: TRBD2; cdr3_length: 17; cdr3_nt: TGCGCCAGCAGCTTGGCCCGGAGCGGGGAGGACCCCTACGAGCAGTACTTC; cdr3_aa: CASSLARSGEDPYEQYF
j_call: TRBJ2-3; v_call: TRBV5-1; clone_size: NA; d_call: NA; cdr3_length: 16; cdr3_nt: TGCGCCAGCAGCTTGGCCGGCGGGACTAGCACAGATACGCAGTATTTT; cdr3_aa: CASSLAGGTSTDTQYF
j_call: TRBJ1-3; v_call: TRBV7-8; clone_size: NA; d_call: TRBD1; cdr3_length: 18; cdr3_nt: TGTGCCAGCAGCTTAGCGGGGATACAGGGGCTCTCTGGAAACACCATATATTTT; cdr3_aa: CASSLAGIQGLSGNTIYF
j_call: TRBJ2-1; v_call: TRBV12-1; clone_size: NA; d_call: NA; cdr3_length: 12; cdr3_nt: TGTGCCAGCAGCTCGACAGGGAATGAGCAGTTCTTC; cdr3_aa: CASSSTGNEQFF
j_call: TRBJ2-5; v_call: TRBV5-4; clone_size: NA; d_call: TRBD2; cdr3_length: 15; cdr3_nt: TGTGCCAGCAGCCGCGGGGGGGTAGGACAAGAGACCCAGTACTTC; cdr3_aa: CASSRGGVGQETQYF
j_call: TRBJ2-3; v_call: TRBV6-6; clone_size: NA; d_call: NA; cdr3_length: 15; cdr3_nt: TGTGCCAGCAGTTACGGGCCAAGGCAGGGAGATACGCAGTATTTT; cdr3_aa: CASSYGPRQGDTQYF
j_call: TRBJ1-4; v_call: TRBV19; clone_size: NA; d_call: NA; cdr3_length: 15; cdr3_nt: TGTGCCAGTAGTGCAGGAGGGCAGATGAATGAAAAACTGTTTTTT; cdr3_aa: CASSAGGQMNEKLFF
j_call: TRBJ2-1; v_call: TRBV7-9; clone_size: NA; d_call: NA; cdr3_length: 11; cdr3_nt: TGTTCCAGCAGCCCATACAATGAGCAGTTCTTC; cdr3_aa: CSSSPYNEQFF
j_call: TRBJ2-2; v_call: TRBV19; clone_size: few; d_call: NA; cdr3_length: 17; cdr3_nt: TGTGCCAGTAGTGGGCAGTTGACCTGGAAGAACACCGGGGAGCTGTTTTTT; cdr3_aa: CASSGQLTWKNTGELFF
j_call: TRBJ1-4; v_call: TRBV10-3; clone_size: NA; d_call: TRBD1; cdr3_length: 13; cdr3_nt: TGTGCCACCGGGACAGCAACTAATGAAAAACTGTTTTTT; cdr3_aa: CATGTATNEKLFF
j_call: TRBJ1-1; v_call: TRBV6-4; clone_size: few; d_call: NA; cdr3_length: 14; cdr3_nt: TGTGCCAGCAGTGACTCGTCTCGGGGGACTGAAGCTTTCTTT; cdr3_aa: CASSDSSRGTEAFF
j_call: TRBJ2-1; v_call: TRBV10-3; clone_size: NA; d_call: NA; cdr3_length: 13; cdr3_nt: TGTGCCATCGGGGTCGGGGTACCTGCTGAGCAGTTCTTC; cdr3_aa: CAIGVGVPAEQFF
j_call: TRBJ2-7; v_call: TRBV6-7; clone_size: NA; d_call: TRBD1; cdr3_length: 16; cdr3_nt: TGTGCCAGCAGTTACCACAGACAGGGGAGAACCTACGAGCAGTACTTC; cdr3_aa: CASSYHRQGRTYEQYF
j_call: TRBJ2-2; v_call: TRBV5-8; clone_size: NA; d_call: NA; cdr3_length: 15; cdr3_nt: TGTGCCAGCACCGGCGGGGCCTTAAACACCGGGGAGCTGTTTTTT; cdr3_aa: CASTGGALNTGELFF
j_call: TRBJ2-1; v_call: TRBV7-6; clone_size: NA; d_call: NA; cdr3_length: 14; cdr3_nt: TGTGCCAGCAGCTTGGGGGGGCCATGGAATGAGCAGTTCTTC; cdr3_aa: CASSLGGPWNEQFF
j_call: TRBJ1-6; v_call: TRBV6-5; clone_size: NA; d_call: TRBD1; cdr3_length: 15; cdr3_nt: TGTGCCAGCAGTTACTCGACAGGGGAAAATTCACCCCTCCACTTT; cdr3_aa: CASSYSTGENSPLHF
j_call: TRBJ1-2; v_call: TRBV5-4; clone_size: NA; d_call: NA; cdr3_length: 12; cdr3_nt: TGTGCCAGCAGCTTGGACAGGTATGGCTACACCTTC; cdr3_aa: CASSLDRYGYTF
j_call: TRBJ2-3; v_call: TRBV7-3; clone_size: NA; d_call: TRBD1; cdr3_length: 15; cdr3_nt: TGTGCCAGCAGCCCCTCGGGACAGGGGGAAGATACGCAGTATTTT; cdr3_aa: CASSPSGQGEDTQYF